Detailed here is one TCR beta chain. Its antigen is undetermined. The CDR3 runs to 16 residues. After removal of 2 bases from V and 9 bases from J, the junction contained 11 bases not matched to a gene. Per the germline V gene, CDR1 is ENHRY and CDR2 is SYGVKD. MiXCR, run by TCRdb on the PCR reads, gives a single entry per CDR3 protein. The sample contains nearly 650,000 distinct CDR3 sequences, 25% of which appear only once. Preparation of naive CD8 libraries involved roughly 20,000 to 1,000,000 sorted cells and 10%, 30% or 50% RNA. These data originate in a study of molecular identifiers for immune sequencing clone quantification. Notes on the study in general: Spiked Jurkat TCR RNA equivalent to one cell reportedly surfaced among approximately 990,000 naive cells.

Sequences were obtained from naive CD8+ T cells from blood, with Jurkat cell RNA spiked in. Subset reported: FACS-sorted CD8+CD4-CCR7+CD45RA+ naive T cells. The rearrangement links TRBV10-3 to TRBJ2-1; the match to TRBD2 covers 9 bases. The sequence derives from a human donor in good health. Some libraries in this study had Jurkat cell RNA spiked in. The CDR3 here is CAISERVAGVDSEQFF. CDR3 in DNA: TGTGCCATCAGTGAGCGGGTAGCGGGAGTGGATAGTGAGCAGTTCTTC.